Described below is a single T cell receptor beta chain sequence and its context. Its specificity is not known. There are 16 residues in the CDR3. The V gene lost 0 bases and the J gene lost 10 bases, with 24 bases spanning the gap. CDR1 and CDR2 (germline): GTSNPN, SVGIG (reference sequence). Blood samples were obtained at baseline, cycle 4 day 1, and cycle 7 day 1. These data are taken from a study of OX40 agonist ivuxolimab in advanced cancers. Study-wide background: Treatment received earlier with anti-PD-1, anti-PD-L1 or anti-CTLA-4 agents was allowed, and more than 35% had some.

Here immunoSEQ multiplex PCR was the method, and the copy in TCRdb shows in-frame clones only, minus some. The table shows under 100,000 clones, with approximately 87% occurring only once. General study findings and limits: In a subset of nonresponders, normalized T-cell clonal expansion was also low. Circulating CD4+ and CD8+ T cells showed clonal expansion by week 6 at 0.1 to 3.0 mg/kg.

The TCR comes from an adult with an advanced solid tumor such as melanoma, head and neck, liver or kidney cancer. The chain joins TRBV30 to TRBJ1-2, with unresolved D. The sequenced sample was CD4+ or CD8+ T cells sorted from blood, obtained in a trial of the OX40 agonist ivuxolimab. CDR3 amino acids: CAWSVGVGMRPRDYTF. DNA of the CDR3: TGTGCCTGGAGTGTGGGTGTTGGCATGCGACCTCGGGACTACACCTTC.